These 21 T cell receptor beta chains share one sample of origin, sequenced in a study of cytomegalovirus exposure and HLA in healthy donors. Measured with immunoSEQ multiplex PCR; TCRdb has only the in-frame clones, and not every one. The table has 220,000 or so clones, over 70% seen once; the top ten hold around 15%. Sequenced: PBMCs. These receptors were obtained from a woman in her twenties or thirties in good health and CMV-seropositive.

V is TRBV19 and J is TRBJ2-1; 7 bases line up with TRBD1. Germline V gene lookup returns CDR1 LNHDA and CDR2 SQIVND (reference sequence). V dropped 7 bases and J dropped 4; count of bases not matched to a gene: 4. The CDR3 is made up of 13 amino acids. CDR3 in DNA: TGTGCCAGTACTCGACAGGGTTACAATGAGCAGTTCTTC. Protein sequence: CASTRQGYNEQFF.

Concerning this clone: The same CDR3 arises from other DNA sequences in this sample as well. The rearrangement uses TRBV14 and TRBJ1-2; D is perhaps TRBD1 (5 bases). The CDR3 sequence is 13 residues long. V lost 0 bases and J lost 3, with 5 bases in between. Per germline, CDR1 SGHDN and CDR2 FVKESK. This CDR3 is CASSQDRDYGYTF. Written as DNA, the CDR3 is TGTGCCAGCAGCCAAGACAGGGACTATGGCTACACCTTC.

The sample holds one count of this clone. The chain combines TRBV6-1 with TRBJ2-2; D unclear. This CDR3 has 15 amino acids. Germline CDR1 MNHNS, CDR2 SASEGT. The V and J ends lost 7 bases and 0 bases respectively, with 12 bases between them. In DNA form, the CDR3 reads TGTGCCAGCAACCGGGCCTTCGCGAACACCGGGGAGCTGTTTTTT. It yields the protein CASNRAFANTGELFF.

This rearrangement joins TRBV30 to TRBJ1-2, with 9 bases lining up with TRBD1. This CDR3 is built from 18 residues. V was pared by 2 bases and J by 5 bases, with 18 bases of the junction left unmatched. Germline lookup yields CDR1 GTSNPN and CDR2 SVGIG (reference sequence). The CDR3 DNA sequence: TGTGCCTGGAGTCCGGGGGTACAGGGGGCCACTTGGTGGTATGGCTACACCTTC. It specifies CAWSPGVQGATWWYGYTF.

The rearrangement uses TRBV4-1 and TRBJ1-4; a possible D gene is TRBD1 (5 bases). Looked up from germline, CDR1 is MGHRA and CDR2 is YSYEKL. V was shortened by 4 bases and J by 10 bases, with 22 bases between the two germline ends. This CDR3 contains 16 residues. The CDR3: CASSLLSQGPDRKLFF. The CDR3 DNA is TGCGCCAGCAGCCTCCTTTCTCAGGGACCTGATCGAAAACTGTTTTTT.

The chain uses TRBV28 and TRBJ2-6; a weak D match, TRBD1 (5 bases). The germline V gene encodes CDR1 MDHEN and CDR2 SYDVKM. The CDR3 is 10 amino acids. With 7 bases removed from V and 18 bases from J, the gap between germline ends came to 13 bases. The chain's CDR3 is CASTPDGATF. CDR3 bases: TGTGCCAGCACCCCGGATGGGGCGACTTTC.

V and J are TRBV7-9 and TRBJ2-7; TRBD1 might be the D (6 bases). Germline CDR1 and CDR2: SEHNR and FQNEAQ (reference sequence). There are 15 residues in the CDR3. The V end was cut by 5 bases, the J end by 5 bases, with 19 bases between. CDR3 region: CASSLDGQGNHEQYF. The DNA for the CDR3 is TGTGCCAGCAGCCTAGATGGGCAGGGGAACCACGAGCAGTACTTC.

This clone was seen only once. This chain joins TRBV15 and TRBJ1-1; TRBD1 aligns across 7 bases. V gave up 5 bases and J gave up 1 base; unmatched junction bases: 4. This CDR3 is 14 amino acids long. Germline V lookup: CDR1 LNHNV, CDR2 YYDKDF (reference sequence). The CDR3 coding sequence is TGTGCCACCAGCGAGGGGACAGAGAACACTGAAGCTTTCTTT. This sequence encodes CATSEGTENTEAFF.

This sequence joins TRBV10-3 and TRBJ2-2; 7 positions agree with TRBD2. Germline assignment: CDR1 ENHRY and CDR2 SYGVKD. The V and J ends lost 0 bases and 4 bases, in that order; junction bases with no gene match: 5. This CDR3 has 16 amino acids. The CDR3 region is CAISESRGSTTGELFF. The CDR3 DNA reads TGTGCCATCAGTGAGTCTCGCGGGAGTACCACCGGGGAGCTGTTTTTT.

There are a few counts of this clone. The CDR3 DNA sequence: TGTGCCAGCAGTTACGGACAGGGGAACACTGAAGCTTTCTTT. Protein product: CASSYGQGNTEAFF. The chain uses TRBV6-6 and TRBJ1-1; 8 bases line up with TRBD1. There are 14 residues in the CDR3. Germline loops: CDR1 MNHNY, CDR2 SVGAGI (reference sequence). V gave up 2 bases and J gave up 1 base; unmatched junction bases: 0.

The chain employs TRBV2 and TRBJ2-7; possibly TRBD1 for D (6 bases). V was clipped by 5 bases and J by 4 bases, with 9 bases between them. The CDR3 sequence is 12 residues long. The germline gives CDR1 SNHLY, CDR2 FYNNEI. For the CDR3, the DNA is TGTGCCAGCAGTCCCGACAGGTACGAGCAGTACTTC. Residues: CASSPDRYEQYF.

The chain employs TRBV19 and TRBJ2-7, with a weak D call TRBD1 (6 bases). CDR1 is LNHDA, CDR2 SQIVND, per germline (reference sequence). This CDR3 has 15 residues. Trimming stripped 1 base from V and 0 bases from J, with 10 bases between. The CDR3 reads CASSIGRTDSYEQYF. In DNA, the CDR3 is TGTGCCAGTAGTATAGGAAGGACAGACTCCTACGAGCAGTACTTC. Filled out from reference TRBV19 and TRBJ2-7, the complete variable domain reads DGGITQSPKYLFRKEGQNVTLSCEQNLNHDAMYWYRQDPGQGLRLIYYSQIVNDFQKGDIAEGYSVSREKKESFPLTVTSAQKNPTAFYLCASSIGRTDSYEQYFGPGTRLTVT.

This rearrangement joins TRBV6-1 to TRBJ1-3; no definite D call. This CDR3 contains 13 residues. V was cut by 6 bases and J by 4 bases, with 10 bases left in between. CDR1 and CDR2 (germline): MNHNS, SASEGT. CDR3 nucleotide sequence: TGTGCCAGCAGCCGGGGAACAGGAAACACCATATATTTT. This sequence encodes CASSRGTGNTIYF.

The DNA of the CDR3 is TGTGCCAGCAGTTTCTTGGATCGGGCCGGGGAGCTGTTTTTT. It yields the protein CASSFLDRAGELFF. The rearrangement uses TRBV28 and TRBJ2-2; D remains unclear. The CDR3 sequence is 14 residues long. The ends were cut back, 3 bases at V and 6 bases at J, with 11 bases in the middle. Germline V gene sequence: CDR1 MDHEN, CDR2 SYDVKM. Full variable domain (remainder filled in from reference TRBV28 and TRBJ2-2): DVKVTQSSRYLVKRTGEKVFLECVQDMDHENMFWYRQDPGLGLRLIYFSYDVKMKEKGDIPEGYSVSREKKERFSLILESASTNQTSMYLCASSFLDRAGELFFGEGSRLTVL.

In its sample, this clone was seen many times. This rearrangement joins TRBV2 to TRBJ1-5; D is perhaps TRBD1 (5 bases). Germline V gene lookup returns CDR1 SNHLY and CDR2 FYNNEI. The CDR3 sequence is 13 residues long. The V gene lost 7 bases and the J gene lost 1 base, with 8 bases spanning the gap. The CDR3 reads CASNGASNQPQHF. In DNA, the CDR3 is TGTGCCAGCAACGGGGCAAGCAATCAGCCCCAGCATTTT. The entire variable domain, with the rest obtained from reference TRBV2 and TRBJ1-5, is as follows: EPEVTQTPSHQVTQMGQEVILRCVPISNHLYFYWYRQILGQKVEFLVSFYNNEISEKSEIFDDQFSVERPDGSNFTLKIRSTKLEDSAMYFCASNGASNQPQHFGDGTRLSIL.

The chain couples TRBV5-4 to TRBJ2-4, with D tentatively TRBD1 (6 bases). The CDR3 loop spans 14 amino acids. From germline, CDR1 is SGHNT and CDR2 YYREEE (reference sequence). V was clipped by 4 bases and J by 2 bases, with 10 bases between them. The CDR3: CASSVQGSKNIQYF. In nucleotides, the CDR3 is TGTGCCAGCAGCGTACAGGGTTCCAAAAACATTCAGTACTTC.

The rearrangement links TRBV30 to TRBJ2-7, with D perhaps matching TRBD1 (6 bases). The CDR3 spans 12 residues. CDR1 is GTSNPN, CDR2 SVGIG, per germline (reference sequence). The V end was cut by 4 bases, the J end by 3 bases, with 10 bases between. CDR3 DNA sequence: TGTGCCTGGACAGGGGCTAGCTACGAGCAGTACTTC. It specifies CAWTGASYEQYF.

The chain combines TRBV5-6 with TRBJ1-2; perhaps TRBD1 as D (5 bases). Germline V gene sequence: CDR1 SGHDT, CDR2 YYEEEE. The V end lost 4 bases, the J end lost 2 bases, and 12 bases lay between the germline ends. The CDR3 has 14 amino acids. CDR3 bases: TGTGCCAGCAGCATGGGGGGGAGCAACTATGGCTACACCTTC. It encodes CASSMGGSNYGYTF.

The genes are TRBV6-1 and TRBJ2-7, with D unclear. Germline CDR1 MNHNS, CDR2 SASEGT. The CDR3 runs 13 residues. The ends were cut back, 3 bases at V and 4 bases at J, with 10 bases in the middle. The CDR3 spells CASSESQFYEQYF. DNA for the CDR3: TGTGCCAGCAGTGAGAGCCAGTTTTACGAGCAGTACTTC.

This chain connects TRBV29-1 to TRBJ1-2; D ambiguous. This CDR3 spans 13 amino acids. The germline CDR1 and CDR2 sequences are SQVTM and ANQGSEA. V was trimmed by 4 bases and J by 5 bases, leaving 14 bases between them. CDR3 protein: CSVVAGARYGYTF. The CDR3 DNA reads as TGCAGCGTTGTCGCCGGAGCAAGATATGGCTACACCTTC.

V is TRBV30 and J is TRBJ1-3; D may be TRBD1 (6 bases). Germline CDR1 and CDR2: GTSNPN and SVGIG (reference sequence). The CDR3 is made up of 17 amino acids. V was shortened by 2 bases and J by 0 bases, with 17 bases between the two germline ends. CDR3: CAWSQRGVPGSGNTIYF. Written as DNA, the CDR3 is TGTGCCTGGAGTCAGAGGGGGGTCCCAGGCTCTGGAAACACCATATATTTT.